This T cell receptor (beta chain) derives from a study of blood T cell repertoires in COVID-19. Turning to the study itself: Samples came from the United States, Italy and Spain, spanning acute and convalescent COVID-19. Sample material is recorded as cDNA or gDNA derived from T cells, B-cell-depleted T cells, or PBMCs.

Germline CDR1 LNHDA, CDR2 SQIVND (reference sequence). V lost 6 bases to trimming and J lost 1 base, with 9 bases between them. This CDR3 is 13 amino acids long. Clones were sequenced by immunoSEQ multiplex PCR, and TCRdb holds only the in-frame ones, with some missing. Of about 300,000 clones listed, over 85% were seen once; the top ten hold 1.8%. During active infection, Seattle patients enrolled and were then monitored through disease. This chain joins TRBV19 and TRBJ2-5, with D possibly TRBD1 on 6 matching bases. The sequenced sample was peripheral blood. The TCR originated in a woman in her twenties or thirties with COVID-19, enrolled during active disease. CDR3 sequence (DNA): TGTGCCAGTAGATTACAGGGCCAAGAGACCCAGTACTTC. Translating gives CASRLQGQETQYF.